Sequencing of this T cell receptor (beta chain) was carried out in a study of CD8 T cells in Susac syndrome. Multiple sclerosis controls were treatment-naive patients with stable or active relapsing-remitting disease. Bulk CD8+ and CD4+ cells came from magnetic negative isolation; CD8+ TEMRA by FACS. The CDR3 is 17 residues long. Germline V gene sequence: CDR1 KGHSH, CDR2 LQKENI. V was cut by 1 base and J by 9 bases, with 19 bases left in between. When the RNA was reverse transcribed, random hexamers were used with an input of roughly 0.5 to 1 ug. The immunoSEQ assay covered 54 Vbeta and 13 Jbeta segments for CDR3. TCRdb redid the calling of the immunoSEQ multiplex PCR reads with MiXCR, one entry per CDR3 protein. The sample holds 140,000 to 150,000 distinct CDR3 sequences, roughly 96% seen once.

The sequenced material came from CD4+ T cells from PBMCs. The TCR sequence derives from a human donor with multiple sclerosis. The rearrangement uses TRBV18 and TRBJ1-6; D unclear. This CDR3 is CASSPRNLQMFGSPLHF. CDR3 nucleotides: TGTGCCAGCTCACCACGGAACCTCCAAATGTTCGGTTCACCCCTCCACTTT.